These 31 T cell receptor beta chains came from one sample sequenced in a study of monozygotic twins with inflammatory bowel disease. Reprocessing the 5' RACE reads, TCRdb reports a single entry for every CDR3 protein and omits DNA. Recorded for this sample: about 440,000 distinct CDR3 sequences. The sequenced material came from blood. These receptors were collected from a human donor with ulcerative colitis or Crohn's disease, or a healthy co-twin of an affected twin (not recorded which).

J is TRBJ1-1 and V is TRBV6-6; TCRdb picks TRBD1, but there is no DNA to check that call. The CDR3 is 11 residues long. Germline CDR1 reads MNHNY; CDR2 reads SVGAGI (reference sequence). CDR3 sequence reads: CASSPGVVAFF.

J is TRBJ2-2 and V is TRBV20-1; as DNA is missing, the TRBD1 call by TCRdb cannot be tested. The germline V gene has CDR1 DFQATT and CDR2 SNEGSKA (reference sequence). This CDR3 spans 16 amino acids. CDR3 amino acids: CSAGSPTDRNTGELFF.

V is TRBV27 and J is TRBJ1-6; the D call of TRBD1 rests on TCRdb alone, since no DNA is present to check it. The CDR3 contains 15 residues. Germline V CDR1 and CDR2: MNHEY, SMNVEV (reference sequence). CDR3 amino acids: CASSFARGGYSPLHF.

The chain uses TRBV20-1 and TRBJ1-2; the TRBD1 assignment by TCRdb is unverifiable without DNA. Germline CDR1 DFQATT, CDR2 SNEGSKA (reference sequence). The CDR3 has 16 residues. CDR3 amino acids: CSARLHQGTGNYGYTF.

Here the CDR3 reads CAIGSDRGVKPQHF. This rearrangement joins TRBV10-3 to TRBJ1-5; TCRdb's D gene call, TRBD1, goes unchecked for lack of DNA. Germline V gives CDR1 ENHRY, CDR2 SYGVKD. The CDR3 is 14 amino acids.

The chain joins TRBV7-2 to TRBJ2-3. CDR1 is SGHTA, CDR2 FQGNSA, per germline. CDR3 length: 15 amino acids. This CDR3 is CASSLVLTSTDTQYF.

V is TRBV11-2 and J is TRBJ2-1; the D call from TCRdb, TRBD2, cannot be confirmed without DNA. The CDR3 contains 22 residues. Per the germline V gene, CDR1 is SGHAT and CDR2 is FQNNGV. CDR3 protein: CASSLIKLPRRRTSGFYNEQFF.

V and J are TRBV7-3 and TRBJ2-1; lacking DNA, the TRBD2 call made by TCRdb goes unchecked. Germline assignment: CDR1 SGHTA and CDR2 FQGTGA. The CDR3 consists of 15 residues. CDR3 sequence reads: CASSPALAGGRGQFF.

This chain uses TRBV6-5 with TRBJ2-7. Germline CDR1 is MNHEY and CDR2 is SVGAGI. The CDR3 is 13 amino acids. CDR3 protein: CASSGSALYEQYF.

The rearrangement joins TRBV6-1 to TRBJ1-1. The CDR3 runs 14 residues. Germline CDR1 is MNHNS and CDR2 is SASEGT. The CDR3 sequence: CASSEKDWATEAFF.

CDR3 amino acids: CASSYSTLTGARTEAFF. The chain joins TRBV6-5 to TRBJ1-1; as DNA is missing, the TRBD1 call by TCRdb cannot be tested. From germline, CDR1 is MNHEY and CDR2 SVGAGI. The CDR3 has 17 amino acids.

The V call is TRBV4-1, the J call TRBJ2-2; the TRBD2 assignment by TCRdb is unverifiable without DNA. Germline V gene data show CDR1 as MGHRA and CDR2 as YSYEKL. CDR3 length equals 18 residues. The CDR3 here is CASSQDRTSGTNTGELFF.

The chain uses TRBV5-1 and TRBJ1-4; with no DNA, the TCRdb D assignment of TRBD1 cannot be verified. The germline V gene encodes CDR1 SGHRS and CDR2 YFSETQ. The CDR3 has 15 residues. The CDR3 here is CASSPTGTANEKLFF. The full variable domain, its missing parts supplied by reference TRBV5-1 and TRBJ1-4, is KAGVTQTPRYLIKTRGQQVTLSCSPISGHRSVSWYQQTPGQGLQFLFEYFSETQRNKGNFPGRFSGRQFSNSRSEMNVSTLELGDSALYLCASSPTGTANEKLFFGSGTQLSVL.

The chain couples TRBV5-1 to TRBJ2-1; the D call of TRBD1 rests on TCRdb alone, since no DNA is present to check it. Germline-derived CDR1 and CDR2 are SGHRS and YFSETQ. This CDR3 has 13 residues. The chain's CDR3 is CASSFEGRNEQFF.

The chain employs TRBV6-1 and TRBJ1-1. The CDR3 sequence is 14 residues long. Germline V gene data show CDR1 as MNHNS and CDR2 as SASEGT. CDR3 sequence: CASSPARDFTEAFF.

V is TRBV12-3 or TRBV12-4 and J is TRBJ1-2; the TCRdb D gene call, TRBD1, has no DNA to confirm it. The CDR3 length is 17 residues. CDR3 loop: CASSRDRVAELGYGYTF.

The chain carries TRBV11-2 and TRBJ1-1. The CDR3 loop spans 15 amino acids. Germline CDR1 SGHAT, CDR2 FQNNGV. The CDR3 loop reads CASSLTSGVNTEAFF.

CDR3 amino acids: CASSFRPESYNEQFF. This chain uses TRBV7-3 with TRBJ2-1. Germline CDR1 SGHTA, CDR2 FQGTGA. The CDR3 spans 15 residues.

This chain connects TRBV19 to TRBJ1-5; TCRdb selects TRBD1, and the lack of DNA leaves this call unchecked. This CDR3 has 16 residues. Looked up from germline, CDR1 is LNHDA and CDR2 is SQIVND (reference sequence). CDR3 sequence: CASSVGQGALYQPQHF.

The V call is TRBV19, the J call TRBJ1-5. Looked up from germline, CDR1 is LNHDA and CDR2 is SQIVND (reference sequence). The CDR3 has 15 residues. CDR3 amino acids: CASSPPPGSNQPQHF.

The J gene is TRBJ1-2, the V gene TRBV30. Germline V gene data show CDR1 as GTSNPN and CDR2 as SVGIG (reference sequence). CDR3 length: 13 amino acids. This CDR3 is CAWSRGPRYGYTF. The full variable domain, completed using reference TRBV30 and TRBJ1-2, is SQTIHQWPATLVQPVGSPLSLECTVEGTSNPNLYWYRQAAGRGLQLLFYSVGIGQISSEVPQNLSASRPQDRQFILSSKKLLLSDSGFYLCAWSRGPRYGYTFGSGTRLTVV.

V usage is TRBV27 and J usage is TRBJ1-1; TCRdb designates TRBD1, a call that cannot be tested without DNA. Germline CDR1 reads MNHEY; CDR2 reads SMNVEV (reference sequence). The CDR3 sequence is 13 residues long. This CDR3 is CASSPGTGNEAFF.

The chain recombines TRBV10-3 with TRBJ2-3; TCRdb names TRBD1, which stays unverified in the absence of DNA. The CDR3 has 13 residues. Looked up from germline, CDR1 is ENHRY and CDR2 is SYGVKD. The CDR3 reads CAIRTGDTDTQYF.

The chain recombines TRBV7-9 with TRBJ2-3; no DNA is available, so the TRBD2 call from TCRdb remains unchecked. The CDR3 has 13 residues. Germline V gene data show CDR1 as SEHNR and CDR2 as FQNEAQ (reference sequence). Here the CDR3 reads CASSLAGTRPQYF.

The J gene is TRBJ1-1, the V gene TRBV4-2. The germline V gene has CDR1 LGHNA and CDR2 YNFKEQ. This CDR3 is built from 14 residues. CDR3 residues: CASSQHPENTEAFF.

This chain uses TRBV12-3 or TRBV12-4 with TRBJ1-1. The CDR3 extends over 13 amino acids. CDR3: CASSPRPSTGAFF.

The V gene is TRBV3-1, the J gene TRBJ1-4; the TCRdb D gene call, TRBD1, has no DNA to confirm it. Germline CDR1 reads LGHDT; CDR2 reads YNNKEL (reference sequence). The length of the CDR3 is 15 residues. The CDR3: CASSLRQGSGEKLFF.

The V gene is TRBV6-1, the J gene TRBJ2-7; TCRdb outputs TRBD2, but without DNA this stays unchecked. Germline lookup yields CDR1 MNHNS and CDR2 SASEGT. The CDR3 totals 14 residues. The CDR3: CASSEVGGLYEQYF.

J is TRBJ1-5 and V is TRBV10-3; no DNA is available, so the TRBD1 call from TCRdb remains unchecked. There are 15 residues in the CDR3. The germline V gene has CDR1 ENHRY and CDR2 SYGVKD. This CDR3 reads CAISDDPGSNQPQHF.

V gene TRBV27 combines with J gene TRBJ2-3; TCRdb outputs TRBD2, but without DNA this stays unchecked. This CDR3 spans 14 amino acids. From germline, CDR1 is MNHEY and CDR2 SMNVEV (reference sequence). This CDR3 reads CASSFSGGADTQYF.

CDR3: CASSTALPGQETQYF. The chain uses TRBV5-1 and TRBJ2-5; TCRdb indicates TRBD2, and absent DNA this call remains unverified. Germline values: CDR1 SGHRS, CDR2 YFSETQ. This CDR3 is 15 amino acids long.